This T cell receptor beta chain was recovered during a study of cytomegalovirus exposure and HLA in healthy donors. Study as a whole: Around 81% of approximately 400 genotyped donors fell in the Caucasian-associated ancestry cluster.

The PCR made use of 60 Vbeta and 13 Jbeta primers. Produced via immunoSEQ multiplex PCR; TCRdb's table is partial and in-frame only. The sample shows a few hundred thousand clones, about 82% of them seen only once. Germline CDR1 is SGHNT and CDR2 is YYREEE (reference sequence). Trimming left V 5 bases short and J 5 bases short, with 18 bases between. CDR3 length equals 15 residues. Notes on the study in general: Rarity marked most TCR sequences, yet some public TCRs occurred in many donors.

This clone was detected only once. Its antigen is currently unknown. This clonotype was sampled from a man in his thirties or forties in good health and CMV-seronegative. Source material: PBMCs. J is TRBJ2-3 and V is TRBV5-4; a weak D match, TRBD2 (7 bases). The CDR3 reads CASRRAGARVDTQYF. The CDR3 DNA reads TGTGCCAGCAGGAGGGCGGGGGCCCGAGTAGATACGCAGTATTTT.